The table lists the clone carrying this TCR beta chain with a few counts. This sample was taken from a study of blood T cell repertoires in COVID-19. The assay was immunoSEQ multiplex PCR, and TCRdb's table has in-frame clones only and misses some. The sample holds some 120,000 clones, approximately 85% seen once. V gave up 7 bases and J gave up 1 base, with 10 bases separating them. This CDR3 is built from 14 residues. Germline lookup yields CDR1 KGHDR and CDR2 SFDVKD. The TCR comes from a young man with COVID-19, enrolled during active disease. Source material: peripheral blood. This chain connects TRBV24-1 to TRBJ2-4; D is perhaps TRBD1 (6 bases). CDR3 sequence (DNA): TGTGCCACCAGACCAGACAGGGCCAAAAACATTCAGTACTTC. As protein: CATRPDRAKNIQYF.